These 12 T cell receptor beta chains share one sample of origin, sequenced in a study of CD8+CD57+ T cells in acquired aplastic anemia. Profiles of TCR beta VDJ and CDR3 were generated from a genomic DNA template. A single record per CDR3 protein comes from TCRdb applying MiXCR to the reads. The top ten clones hold approximately 1% of a sample with roughly 150,000 distinct CDR3 sequences, 35% to 55% of them seen once. The sequencing sample was made of sorted CD4+, CD8+, or CD8+CD57+ T cells (not recorded which) from PBMCs. The receptor set was obtained from a human donor in good health.

In the case of this clonotype: This clone may be a read error of a much larger clone one base away. V gene TRBV5-6 combines with J gene TRBJ1-1; tentatively, D is TRBD1 (6 bases). This CDR3 has 17 residues. The germline V gene has CDR1 SGHDT and CDR2 YYEEEE. Trimming left V 4 bases short and J 0 bases short, with 19 bases between. CDR3 nucleotide sequence: TGTGCCAGCAGCATGGAGGGGCAGGGGCGGCTGAACACTGAAGCTTTCTTT. This encodes CASSMEGQGRLNTEAFF.

This clonotype was observed many times. The V call is TRBV14, the J call TRBJ2-1; the D call may be TRBD1 or TRBD2 (5 bases each). CDR1 and CDR2 (germline): SGHDN, FVKESK. This CDR3 has 15 residues. The V end lost 0 bases, the J end lost 4 bases, and 10 bases lay between the germline ends. The CDR3 DNA is TGTGCCAGCAGCCAAGAATGGGGGAATTACAATGAGCAGTTCTTC. Amino acids: CASSQEWGNYNEQFF.

In the case of this clonotype: The junction and the germline gene differ at one end; a read error may be behind it. This chain uses TRBV19 with TRBJ2-7; 7 bases map to TRBD1. Germline loops: CDR1 LNHDA, CDR2 SQIVND (reference sequence). This CDR3 is 15 amino acids long. This CDR3 reads CASSQEEGALYEQYF. DNA for the CDR3: TGCGCCAGCAGCCAGGAAGAGGGGGCTTTGTACGAGCAGTACTTC.

The chain carries TRBV29-1 and TRBJ2-3, with TRBD2 matching 8 bases. From germline, CDR1 is SQVTM and CDR2 ANQGSEA. Trimming removed 3 bases from V and 1 base from J; junction bases left unmatched: 12. The CDR3 is 17 residues long. CDR3 amino acids: CSVDGTSGGQGTDTQYF. CDR3 in DNA: TGCAGCGTTGATGGGACCAGCGGGGGCCAGGGCACAGATACGCAGTATTTT.

This clonotype has at least ten counts. This chain joins TRBV18 and TRBJ2-7; D is uncertain. This CDR3 comprises 14 residues. CDR1 is KGHSH and CDR2 is LQKENI in the germline V gene. Trimming left V 5 bases short and J 2 bases short, with 13 bases between. CDR3 in amino acids: CASSKWTEAYEQYF. The CDR3 DNA is TGTGCCAGCTCAAAGTGGACGGAAGCCTACGAGCAGTACTTC.

This clonotype showed up just a few times. The chain joins TRBV30 to TRBJ1-5; possible D gene TRBD1, 5 bases. The V gene's germline CDR1 is GTSNPN and CDR2 SVGIG (reference sequence). V lost 4 bases, J lost 0 bases, and 13 bases lay in between. This CDR3 has 15 amino acids. CDR3 residues: CAWKGRGPSNQPQHF. CDR3 coding DNA: TGTGCCTGGAAGGGTAGGGGCCCTAGCAATCAGCCCCAGCATTTT.

Many counts were recorded for this clonotype. V and J are TRBV2 and TRBJ2-1, with no clear D. This CDR3 contains 13 residues. Germline CDR1 reads SNHLY; CDR2 reads FYNNEI. Trimming cost V 4 bases and J 5 bases, with 9 bases left between them. The CDR3 is CASSVLGDNEQFF. The CDR3 nucleotides read TGTGCCAGCAGTGTTCTGGGCGACAATGAGCAGTTCTTC.

Concerning this clonotype: Given a much more abundant clone one base away, this may be a read error. V usage is TRBV19 and J usage is TRBJ2-7; D possibly corresponds to TRBD2 (5 bases). Deletions cut 3 bases from V and 7 bases from J, with 10 bases between. Germline CDR1 reads LNHDA; CDR2 reads SQIVND (reference sequence). CDR3 length: 12 amino acids. As DNA, the CDR3 is TGTGCCAGTAGTATTCCGGGGTTGGAGCAGTACTTC. It codes for CASSIPGLEQYF. Drawing the rest from reference TRBV19 and TRBJ2-7, the complete variable domain is DGGITQSPKYLFRKEGQNVTLSCEQNLNHDAMYWYRQDPGQGLRLIYYSQIVNDFQKGDIAEGYSVSREKKESFPLTVTSAQKNPTAFYLCASSIPGLEQYFGPGTRLTVT.

Remarks on this clonotype: This may stem from a read error, because a much larger clone lies one nucleotide away. Since no conserved phenylalanine or tryptophan closes the CDR3, a read error is the likely cause. The chain couples TRBV6-5 to TRBJ2-5; perhaps TRBD2 as D (8 bases). Trimming shortened V by 6 bases and J by 2 bases, and 16 bases separated the two germline ends. Per germline, CDR1 MNHEY and CDR2 SVGAGI. The CDR3 sequence is 15 residues long. CDR3 residues: CASRNGGDRQETQYL. As DNA, the CDR3 is TGTGCCAGCAGAAACGGGGGGGACAGACAAGAGACCCAGTACCTC.

The chain combines TRBV25-1 with TRBJ1-3; no definite D call. V lost 6 bases and J 0 bases, leaving 9 bases between the germline ends. The CDR3 totals 14 residues. Germline V gene lookup returns CDR1 MGHDK and CDR2 SYGVNS. The CDR3 reads CASSDIFSGNTIYF. In DNA form, the CDR3 reads TGTGCCAGCAGCGATATCTTCTCTGGAAACACCATATATTTT. Combining the CDR3 with reference TRBV25-1 and TRBJ1-3 gives the whole variable domain EADIYQTPRYLVIGTGKKITLECSQTMGHDKMYWYQQDPGMELHLIHYSYGVNSTEKGDLSSESTVSRIRTEHFPLTLESARPSHTSQYLCASSDIFSGNTIYFGEGSWLTVV.

The CDR3 here is CASSLGQYYGYTF. The CDR3 coding sequence is TGCGCCAGCAGCCTTGGACAGTACTATGGCTACACCTTC. The chain has TRBV5-1 and TRBJ1-2; tentatively, D is TRBD1 (6 bases). Trimming cost V 4 bases and J 3 bases, with 10 bases left between them. The CDR3 is 13 residues long. Germline V CDR1 and CDR2: SGHRS, YFSETQ.

This clonotype was detected a few times. J is TRBJ2-1 and V is TRBV20-1; D is unresolved. Per the germline V gene, CDR1 is DFQATT and CDR2 is SNEGSKA (reference sequence). V shed 0 bases and J shed 3 bases, with 12 bases lying between them. This CDR3 is 15 amino acids long. The DNA of the CDR3 is TGCAGTGCTAGAGATATATCGTCCGACTACAATGAGCAGTTCTTC. Residues: CSARDISSDYNEQFF.